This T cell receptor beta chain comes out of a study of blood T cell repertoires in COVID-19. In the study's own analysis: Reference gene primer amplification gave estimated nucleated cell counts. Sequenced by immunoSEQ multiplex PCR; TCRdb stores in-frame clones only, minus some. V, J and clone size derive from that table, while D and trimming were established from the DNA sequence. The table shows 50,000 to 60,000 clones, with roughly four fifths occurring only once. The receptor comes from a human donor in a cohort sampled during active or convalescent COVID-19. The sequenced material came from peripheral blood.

This chain's CDR3 is CASSYSRNTEAFF. The CDR3 region has the DNA TGTGCCAGCAGTTACTCTAGGAACACTGAAGCTTTCTTT. The chain uses TRBV6-2 or TRBV6-3 and TRBJ1-1; no clear D. Germline CDR1 reads MNHEY; CDR2 reads SVGEGT. V was cut by 0 bases and J by 1 base, with 3 bases left in between. CDR3 length equals 13 residues.